This T cell receptor beta chain appears in the sequencing data of a study of cytomegalovirus exposure and HLA in healthy donors. Whole-study findings and limits: Within an earlier analysis, most TCR beta V segments proved productive either about 87% or about 30% of the time. The study designated 164 TCR beta chains cytomegalovirus-associated. Clonal expansion, a later analysis showed, was greater in HLA-associated TCR beta chains than in equally common others.

Worth noting for this clone: Its antigen is still unknown.

The junction had 1 base not matched to a gene; V was cut back by 5 bases and J by 1 base. This CDR3 contains 13 residues. Germline assignment: CDR1 GTSNPN and CDR2 SVGIG (reference sequence). A multiplex PCR was run with 60 Vbeta primers and 13 Jbeta primers. The repertoire was sequenced with immunoSEQ multiplex PCR; TCRdb's copy has only in-frame clones and lacks some. The sample yields 95,000 to 150,000 clones, around 66% seen once. The gene calls are TRBV30 and TRBJ2-7, with TRBD1 identical over 11 bases. The sample consisted of PBMCs. The receptor was isolated from a woman between 35 and 50 years old in good health and CMV-seropositive. The CDR3 here is CAWGTGGSYEQYF. CDR3 bases: TGTGCCTGGGGGACAGGGGGTTCCTACGAGCAGTACTTC.